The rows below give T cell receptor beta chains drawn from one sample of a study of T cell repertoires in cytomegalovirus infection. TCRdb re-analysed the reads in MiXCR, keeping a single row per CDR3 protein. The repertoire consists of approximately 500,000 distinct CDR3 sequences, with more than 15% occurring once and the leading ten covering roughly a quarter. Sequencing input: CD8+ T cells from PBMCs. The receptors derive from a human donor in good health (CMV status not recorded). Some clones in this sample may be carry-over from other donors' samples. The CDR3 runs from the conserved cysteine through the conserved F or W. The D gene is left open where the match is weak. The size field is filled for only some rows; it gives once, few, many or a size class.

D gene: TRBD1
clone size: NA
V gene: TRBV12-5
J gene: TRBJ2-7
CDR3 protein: CASVRDRSSYEQYF
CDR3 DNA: TGTGCTAGTGTTAGGGACAGGAGCTCCTACGAGCAGTACTTC

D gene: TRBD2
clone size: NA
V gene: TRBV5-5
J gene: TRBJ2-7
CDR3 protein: CASSLAELAGVREQYF
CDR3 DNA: TGTGCCAGCAGCTTGGCCGAACTAGCGGGAGTTCGCGAGCAGTACTTC

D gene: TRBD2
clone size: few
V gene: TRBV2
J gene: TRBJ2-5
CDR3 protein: CASRLAIKETQYF
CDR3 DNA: TGTGCCAGCAGACTAGCGATAAAAGAGACCCAGTACTTC

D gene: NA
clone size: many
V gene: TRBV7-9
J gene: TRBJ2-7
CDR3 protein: CASSPTGGTSIEQYF
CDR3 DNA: TGTGCCAGCAGCCCTACCGGCGGGACAAGCATCGAGCAGTACTTC

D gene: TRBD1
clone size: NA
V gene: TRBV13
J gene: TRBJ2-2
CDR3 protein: CASSRRTGGNTGELFF
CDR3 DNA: TGTGCCAGCAGCCGTAGGACAGGGGGCAACACCGGGGAGCTGTTTTTT

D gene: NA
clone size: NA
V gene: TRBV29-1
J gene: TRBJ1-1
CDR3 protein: CSVGKGRAGGTEAFF
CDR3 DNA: TGCAGCGTTGGAAAGGGCAGGGCCGGGGGGACTGAAGCTTTCTTT

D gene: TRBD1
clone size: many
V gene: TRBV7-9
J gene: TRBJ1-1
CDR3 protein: CASSSTLLDREGEAFF
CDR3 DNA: TGTGCCAGCAGCTCCACTCTACTAGACAGGGAGGGTGAAGCTTTCTTT

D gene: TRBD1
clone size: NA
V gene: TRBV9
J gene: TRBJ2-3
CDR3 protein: CASSVGQGLDTQYF
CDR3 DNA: TGTGCCAGCAGCGTAGGACAGGGGTTGGATACGCAGTATTTT

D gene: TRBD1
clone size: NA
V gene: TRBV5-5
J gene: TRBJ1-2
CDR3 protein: CASSSSGTGVSTF
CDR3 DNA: TGTGCCAGCAGCTCGTCCGGGACAGGGGTTAGCACCTTC

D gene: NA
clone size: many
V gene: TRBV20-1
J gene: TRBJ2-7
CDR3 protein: CSAREIGTASSYEQYF
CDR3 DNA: TGCAGTGCTAGAGAGATCGGGACGGCCTCCTCCTACGAGCAGTACTTC

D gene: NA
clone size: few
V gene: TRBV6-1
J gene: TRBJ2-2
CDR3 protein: CASTRLRGGDTGELFF
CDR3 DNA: TGTGCCAGCACACGCCTCAGGGGGGGGGACACCGGGGAGCTGTTTTTT

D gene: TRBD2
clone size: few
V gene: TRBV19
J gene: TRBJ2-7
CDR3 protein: CASSLQGRTSGRSYEQYF
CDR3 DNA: TGTGCCAGTAGTCTCCAAGGTCGGACTAGCGGGAGGTCCTACGAGCAGTACTTC

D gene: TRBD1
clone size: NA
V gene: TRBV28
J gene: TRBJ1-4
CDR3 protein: CASSPRLDRVDEKLFF
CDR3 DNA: TGTGCCAGCAGTCCACGCCTTGACAGGGTGGATGAAAAACTGTTTTTT

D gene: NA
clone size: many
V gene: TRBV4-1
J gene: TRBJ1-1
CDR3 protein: CASSPRQGSVNTEAFF
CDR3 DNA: TGCGCCAGCAGCCCGCGGCAGGGAAGTGTTAACACTGAAGCTTTCTTT

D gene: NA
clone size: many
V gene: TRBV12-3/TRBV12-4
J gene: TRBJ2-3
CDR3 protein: CASSIGGADTQYF
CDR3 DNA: TGTGCCAGCAGTATAGGGGGGGCGGATACGCAGTATTTT

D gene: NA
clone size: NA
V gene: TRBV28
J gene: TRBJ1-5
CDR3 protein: CASSFPSDRNQPQHF
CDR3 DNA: TGTGCCAGCAGTTTCCCCTCCGACAGAAATCAGCCCCAGCATTTT

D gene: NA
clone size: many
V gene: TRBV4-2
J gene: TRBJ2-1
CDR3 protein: CASSQRRVLDGPSSYNEQFF
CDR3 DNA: TGTGCCAGCAGCCAGAGAAGGGTGTTAGACGGGCCCAGCTCCTACAATGAGCAGTTCTTC

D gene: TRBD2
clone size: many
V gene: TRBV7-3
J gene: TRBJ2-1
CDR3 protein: CASSLTAPSGGNEQFF
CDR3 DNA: TGTGCCAGCAGCTTAACGGCCCCTAGCGGGGGCAATGAGCAGTTCTTC

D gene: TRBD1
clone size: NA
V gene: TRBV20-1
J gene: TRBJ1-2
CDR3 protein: CSASPLGTGDTF
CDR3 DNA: TGCAGTGCTAGCCCCCTCGGGACAGGCGACACCTTC

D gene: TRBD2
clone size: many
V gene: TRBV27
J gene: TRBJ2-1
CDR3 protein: CASSAPSGSWDEQFF
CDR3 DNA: TGTGCCAGCAGTGCACCTAGCGGGAGTTGGGATGAGCAGTTCTTC

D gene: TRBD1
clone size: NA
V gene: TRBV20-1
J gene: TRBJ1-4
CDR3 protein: CSARDPQGAVEKLFF
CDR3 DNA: TGCAGTGCTAGAGATCCACAGGGGGCGGTTGAAAAACTGTTTTTT

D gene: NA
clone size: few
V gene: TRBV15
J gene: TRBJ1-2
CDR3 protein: CATSRGSRDPANYGYTF
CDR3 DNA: TGTGCCACCAGCAGAGGGTCCCGGGACCCGGCTAACTATGGCTACACCTTC

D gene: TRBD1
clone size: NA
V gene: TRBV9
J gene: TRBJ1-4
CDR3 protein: CASRAQGANEKLFF
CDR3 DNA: TGTGCCAGCAGGGCACAGGGGGCAAATGAAAAACTGTTTTTT

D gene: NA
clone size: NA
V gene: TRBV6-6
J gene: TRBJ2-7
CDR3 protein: CASRERDTEQYF
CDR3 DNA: TGTGCCAGCAGAGAACGGGACACCGAGCAGTACTTC

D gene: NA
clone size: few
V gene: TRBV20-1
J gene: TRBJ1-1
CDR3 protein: CSAPRVRELNTEAFF
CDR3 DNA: TGCAGTGCTCCCAGGGTCAGGGAGCTGAACACTGAAGCTTTCTTT

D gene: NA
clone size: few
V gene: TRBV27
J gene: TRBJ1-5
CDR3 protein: CASSPAPGGAQPQHF
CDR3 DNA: TGTGCCAGCAGCCCAGCACCGGGGGGGGCTCAGCCCCAGCATTTT

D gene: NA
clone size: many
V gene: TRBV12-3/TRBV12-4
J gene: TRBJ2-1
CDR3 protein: CASSIKTLGAVGNEQFF
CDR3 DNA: TGTGCCAGCAGCATTAAGACCCTCGGGGCTGTAGGCAATGAGCAGTTCTTC

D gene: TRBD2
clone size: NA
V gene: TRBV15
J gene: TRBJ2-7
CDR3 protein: CATSRGGLAGSSYEQCF
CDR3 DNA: TGTGCCACCAGCAGAGGGGGACTAGCGGGCAGCTCCTACGAGCAGTGCTTC

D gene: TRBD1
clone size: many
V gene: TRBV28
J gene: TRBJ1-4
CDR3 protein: CASSQTMTGGEKLFF
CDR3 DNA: TGTGCCAGCAGCCAAACCATGACAGGGGGGGAAAAACTGTTTTTT

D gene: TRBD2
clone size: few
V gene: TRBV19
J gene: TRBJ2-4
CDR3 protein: CASSIMTSGGLGNIQYF
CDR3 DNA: TGTGCCAGTAGTATTATGACTAGCGGGGGGCTCGGAAACATTCAGTACTTC

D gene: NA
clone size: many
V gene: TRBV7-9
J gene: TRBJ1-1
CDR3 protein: CASSHQRMNTEAFF
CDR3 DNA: TGTGCCAGCAGCCATCAGCGGATGAACACTGAAGCTTTCTTT

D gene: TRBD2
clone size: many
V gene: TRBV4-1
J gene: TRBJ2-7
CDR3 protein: CASSPTSGSGYEQYF
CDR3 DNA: TGCGCCAGCAGCCCGACTAGCGGGAGCGGCTACGAGCAGTACTTC

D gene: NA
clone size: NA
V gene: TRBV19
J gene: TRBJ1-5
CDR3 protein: CAISPTGEGNQPQHF
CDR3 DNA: TGTGCCATATCGCCCACCGGGGAGGGTAATCAGCCCCAGCATTTT

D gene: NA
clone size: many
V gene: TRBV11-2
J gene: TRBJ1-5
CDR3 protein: CASSPGVGRGSNQPQHF
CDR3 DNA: TGTGCCAGCAGCCCAGGGGTCGGCAGGGGTAGCAATCAGCCCCAGCATTTT

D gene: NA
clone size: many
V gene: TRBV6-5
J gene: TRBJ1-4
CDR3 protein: CASSPDSSQGGEKLFF
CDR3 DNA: TGTGCCAGCAGTCCCGATTCAAGCCAGGGTGGGGAAAAACTGTTTTTT

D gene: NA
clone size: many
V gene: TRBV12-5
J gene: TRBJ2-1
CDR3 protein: CASGLVGTSSNNEQFF
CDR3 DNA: TGTGCTAGTGGTTTGGTTGGAACTAGTTCAAACAATGAGCAGTTCTTC

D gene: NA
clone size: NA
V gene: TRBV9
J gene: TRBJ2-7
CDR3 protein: CASSVEGRWGHEQYF
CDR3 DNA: TGTGCCAGCAGCGTAGAGGGACGGTGGGGCCACGAGCAGTACTTC

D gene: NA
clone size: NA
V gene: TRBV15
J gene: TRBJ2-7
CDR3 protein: CATSRVLDGNYEQYF
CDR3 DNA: TGTGCCACCAGCAGAGTACTGGACGGAAACTACGAGCAGTACTTC

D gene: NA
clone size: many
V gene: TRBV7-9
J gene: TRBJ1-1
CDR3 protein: CASSLTSGHLNTEAFF
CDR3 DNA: TGTGCCAGCAGCTTAACCTCGGGACACTTGAACACTGAAGCTTTCTTT

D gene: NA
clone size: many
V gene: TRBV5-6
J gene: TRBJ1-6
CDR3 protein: CASSLGGTNSPLHF
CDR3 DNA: TGTGCCAGCAGCTTAGGCGGAACAAATTCACCCCTCCACTTT

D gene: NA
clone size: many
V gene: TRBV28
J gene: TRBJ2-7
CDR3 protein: CASKIAVSSYEQYF
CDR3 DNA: TGTGCCAGCAAGATAGCGGTGAGCTCCTACGAGCAGTACTTC

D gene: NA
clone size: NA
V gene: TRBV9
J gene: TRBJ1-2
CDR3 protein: CASSVGDRNYGYTF
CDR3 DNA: TGTGCCAGCAGCGTAGGTGACAGGAACTATGGCTACACCTTC

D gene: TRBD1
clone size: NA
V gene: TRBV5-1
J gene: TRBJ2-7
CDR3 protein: CASSWQGARNEQYF
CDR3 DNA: TGCGCCAGCAGCTGGCAGGGGGCAAGGAACGAGCAGTACTTC

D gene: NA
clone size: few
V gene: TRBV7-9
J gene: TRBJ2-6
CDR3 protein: CASSPGAPSGANVLTF
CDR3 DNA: TGTGCCAGCAGTCCAGGAGCCCCCTCTGGGGCCAACGTCCTGACTTTC

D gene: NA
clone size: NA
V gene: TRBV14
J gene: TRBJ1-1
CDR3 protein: CASSQEGGRSEAFF
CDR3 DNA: TGTGCCAGCAGCCAAGAGGGGGGCCGGTCTGAAGCTTTCTTT

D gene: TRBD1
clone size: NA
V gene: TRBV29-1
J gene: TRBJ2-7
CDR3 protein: CSALHPDRAYEQYF
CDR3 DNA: TGCAGCGCTTTGCACCCGGACAGGGCGTACGAGCAGTACTTC

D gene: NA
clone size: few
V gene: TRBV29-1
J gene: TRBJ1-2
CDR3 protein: CSVPLPGFYGYTF
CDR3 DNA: TGCAGCGTTCCCCTACCGGGGTTTTATGGCTACACCTTC

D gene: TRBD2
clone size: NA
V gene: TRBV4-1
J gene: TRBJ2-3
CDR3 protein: CASSQEPGLAGKDTQYF
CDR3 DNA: TGCGCCAGCAGCCAAGAACCGGGACTAGCGGGAAAAGATACGCAGTATTTT

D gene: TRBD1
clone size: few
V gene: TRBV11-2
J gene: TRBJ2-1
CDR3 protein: CASSLRTGSYNEQFF
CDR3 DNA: TGTGCCAGCAGCCTGAGGACAGGGAGCTACAATGAGCAGTTCTTC

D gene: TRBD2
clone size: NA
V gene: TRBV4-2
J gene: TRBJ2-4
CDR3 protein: CASSQDVQREGPVAKNIQYF
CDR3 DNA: TGTGCCAGCAGCCAAGATGTACAGCGGGAGGGCCCCGTAGCCAAAAACATTCAGTACTTC

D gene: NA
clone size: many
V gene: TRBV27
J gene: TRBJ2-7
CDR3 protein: CASSLTGTYEQYF
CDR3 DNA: TGTGCCAGCAGCTTAACAGGGACCTACGAGCAGTACTTC

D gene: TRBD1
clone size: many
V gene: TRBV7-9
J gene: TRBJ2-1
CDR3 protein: CASSPAGQASYNEQFF
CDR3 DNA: TGTGCCAGCAGCCCGGCGGGACAGGCCTCCTACAATGAGCAGTTCTTC

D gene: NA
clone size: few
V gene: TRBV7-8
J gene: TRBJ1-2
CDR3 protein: CASSPSGGLLDGYTF
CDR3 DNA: TGTGCCAGCAGCCCTAGCGGGGGGCTTCTAGATGGCTACACCTTC

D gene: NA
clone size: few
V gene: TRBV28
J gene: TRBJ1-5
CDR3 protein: CASSLSVSAGGNQPQHF
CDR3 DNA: TGTGCCAGCAGTTTATCGGTATCGGCCGGCGGCAATCAGCCCCAGCATTTT